This is a list of T cell receptor beta chains from one sample in a study of shared clonotypes between healthy human individuals. Some clones are missing from TCRdb's copy, which holds only in-frame ones; the method was immunoSEQ multiplex PCR. The profile shows 2 million to 2.5 million clones, under 95% of them singletons. Sequencing was performed on naive CD4+ T cells from PBMCs. The receptor set was obtained from a man in his late teens or twenties in good health. Some clones in this sample may be carry-over from other donors' samples. CDR3s include the opening cysteine and the closing phenylalanine or tryptophan. The D gene is left open where the match is weak. Clone size is not always given. Where it is, it says once, few, many or a class for expanded clones.

j_gene: TRBJ2-3; abundance: .; d_gene: .; v_gene: TRBV11-2; CDR3nt: TGTGCCAGCAGCTTTGATACGCAGTATTTT; CDR3aa: CASSFDTQYF
j_gene: TRBJ2-2; abundance: .; d_gene: .; v_gene: TRBV7-9; CDR3nt: TGTGCCAGCAGCTTAGGGTCTGGAAAGGGGGAGCTGTTTTTT; CDR3aa: CASSLGSGKGELFF
j_gene: TRBJ2-1; abundance: once; d_gene: TRBD2; v_gene: TRBV2; CDR3nt: TGTGCCAGCGGGACTAGCGGGAGGGCAGGCAATGAGCAGTTCTTC; CDR3aa: CASGTSGRAGNEQFF
j_gene: TRBJ2-2; abundance: few; d_gene: .; v_gene: TRBV9; CDR3nt: TGTGCCAGCAGCGTAGTGTCCACCGGGGAGCTGTTTTTT; CDR3aa: CASSVVSTGELFF
j_gene: TRBJ2-3; abundance: .; d_gene: .; v_gene: TRBV5-1; CDR3nt: TGCGCCAGCAGCACCCGACTCGCCCAAAGCACAGATACGCAGTATTTT; CDR3aa: CASSTRLAQSTDTQYF
j_gene: TRBJ2-1; abundance: .; d_gene: TRBD2; v_gene: TRBV5-1; CDR3nt: TGCGCCAGCAGCTCGGTAGCGGGAGGGAGTTCGAGCTCCTACAATGAGCAGTTCTTC; CDR3aa: CASSSVAGGSSSSYNEQFF
j_gene: TRBJ2-5; abundance: .; d_gene: .; v_gene: TRBV7-9; CDR3nt: TGTGCCAGCAGCTTAGCGGGCGAGACCCAGTACTTC; CDR3aa: CASSLAGETQYF
j_gene: TRBJ1-5; abundance: .; d_gene: .; v_gene: TRBV27; CDR3nt: TGTGCCAGCAGGGGGTATGGGAATGGCAATCAGCCCCAGCATTTT; CDR3aa: CASRGYGNGNQPQHF
j_gene: TRBJ2-7; abundance: .; d_gene: .; v_gene: TRBV18; CDR3nt: TGTGCCAGCTCACCACTCTCTCACGAGCAGTACTTC; CDR3aa: CASSPLSHEQYF
j_gene: TRBJ1-2; abundance: .; d_gene: .; v_gene: TRBV6-5; CDR3nt: TGTGCCAGCAGTTACGCGACAGGCGACTATGGCTACACCTTC; CDR3aa: CASSYATGDYGYTF
j_gene: TRBJ1-3; abundance: .; d_gene: .; v_gene: TRBV15; CDR3nt: TGTGCCACCAGCAGAGGACAGCGCTCTGGAAACACCATATATTTT; CDR3aa: CATSRGQRSGNTIYF
j_gene: TRBJ2-2; abundance: .; d_gene: TRBD1; v_gene: TRBV18; CDR3nt: TGTGCCAGCTCCCGGACAGGGGGCTCAACCGGGGAGCTGTTTTTT; CDR3aa: CASSRTGGSTGELFF
j_gene: TRBJ1-2; abundance: .; d_gene: TRBD1; v_gene: TRBV18; CDR3nt: TGTGCCAGCTCACCTACATCCTTCGGACAGGGCGACTATGGCTACACCTTC; CDR3aa: CASSPTSFGQGDYGYTF
j_gene: TRBJ2-5; abundance: .; d_gene: .; v_gene: TRBV2; CDR3nt: TGTGCCAGCAGTTACGGGGAAATCAGAAAGACCCAGTACTTC; CDR3aa: CASSYGEIRKTQYF
j_gene: TRBJ2-7; abundance: once; d_gene: TRBD1; v_gene: TRBV6-4; CDR3nt: TGTGCCAGCAGCCCGGACAGGTTCTCCTACGAGCAGTACTTC; CDR3aa: CASSPDRFSYEQYF
j_gene: TRBJ1-2; abundance: once; d_gene: .; v_gene: TRBV6-6; CDR3nt: TGTGCCAGCAGTTCGGAGGGCTACACCTTC; CDR3aa: CASSSEGYTF
j_gene: TRBJ1-1; abundance: .; d_gene: .; v_gene: TRBV6-5; CDR3nt: TGTGCCAGCAGTCCCCCAGGGGTCGGGTACACTGAAGCTTTCTTT; CDR3aa: CASSPPGVGYTEAFF
j_gene: TRBJ2-6; abundance: once; d_gene: .; v_gene: TRBV5-4; CDR3nt: TGTGCCAGCAGCTTGGCCCGGGGCCTAGGGTCTGGGGCCAACGTCCTGACTTTC; CDR3aa: CASSLARGLGSGANVLTF
j_gene: TRBJ1-4; abundance: .; d_gene: .; v_gene: TRBV2; CDR3nt: TGTGCCAGCAGTGGACAGTCTAATGAAAAACTGTTTTTT; CDR3aa: CASSGQSNEKLFF
j_gene: TRBJ1-1; abundance: .; d_gene: .; v_gene: TRBV9; CDR3nt: TGTGCCAGCAGCGTGGCCCCCATGAACACTGAAGCTTTCTTT; CDR3aa: CASSVAPMNTEAFF
j_gene: TRBJ2-2; abundance: .; d_gene: .; v_gene: TRBV12-5; CDR3nt: TGTGCTAGTCGACACAGGGAGAACACCGGGGAGCTGTTTTTT; CDR3aa: CASRHRENTGELFF
j_gene: TRBJ2-7; abundance: .; d_gene: TRBD1; v_gene: TRBV7-9; CDR3nt: TGTGCCAGCAGGAAACCGGGACAGGGGTACGAGCAGTACTTC; CDR3aa: CASRKPGQGYEQYF
j_gene: TRBJ1-2; abundance: .; d_gene: .; v_gene: TRBV9; CDR3nt: TGTGCCAGCAGCGTAGCAGTATATGGCTACACCTTC; CDR3aa: CASSVAVYGYTF
j_gene: TRBJ1-5; abundance: .; d_gene: TRBD1; v_gene: TRBV28; CDR3nt: TGTGCCAGCAGTTTAATTACAGGGGGAAGCAATCAGCCCCAGCATTTT; CDR3aa: CASSLITGGSNQPQHF
j_gene: TRBJ2-7; abundance: .; d_gene: TRBD1; v_gene: TRBV2; CDR3nt: TGTGCCAGCTATATAGGACAGGGCTCCTACGAGCAGTACTTC; CDR3aa: CASYIGQGSYEQYF
j_gene: TRBJ2-7; abundance: .; d_gene: TRBD1; v_gene: TRBV5-6; CDR3nt: TGTGCCAGCAGCTCAAGGGGGCTGAAAAACTACGAGCAGTACTTC; CDR3aa: CASSSRGLKNYEQYF
j_gene: TRBJ1-2; abundance: once; d_gene: .; v_gene: TRBV6-6; CDR3nt: TGTGCCAGCGGGGAGTCGGGTGGCTACACCTTC; CDR3aa: CASGESGGYTF
j_gene: TRBJ2-3; abundance: .; d_gene: .; v_gene: TRBV10-1; CDR3nt: TGCGCCAGCAGTGACGGGGGAGTCCACCCCACAGATACGCAGTATTTT; CDR3aa: CASSDGGVHPTDTQYF
j_gene: TRBJ2-2; abundance: .; d_gene: .; v_gene: TRBV7-3; CDR3nt: TGTGCCAGCAGCCGTCTTGGAGTCCCGGCCGGGGAGCTGTTTTTT; CDR3aa: CASSRLGVPAGELFF
j_gene: TRBJ2-5; abundance: .; d_gene: TRBD2; v_gene: TRBV2; CDR3nt: TGTGCCAGCGGGGGGACTAGCGGAGAGACCCAGTACTTC; CDR3aa: CASGGTSGETQYF
j_gene: TRBJ2-1; abundance: .; d_gene: TRBD2; v_gene: TRBV5-1; CDR3nt: TGCGCCAGCAGCGAGACTAGCGGCTACAATGAGCAGTTCTTC; CDR3aa: CASSETSGYNEQFF
j_gene: TRBJ2-1; abundance: .; d_gene: TRBD2; v_gene: TRBV28; CDR3nt: TGTGCCAGCAGTCGGGGACTAGCGAGAGACAATGAGCAGTTCTTC; CDR3aa: CASSRGLARDNEQFF
j_gene: TRBJ2-3; abundance: .; d_gene: TRBD1; v_gene: TRBV6-5; CDR3nt: TGTGCCAGCAGACACAGGGGTGGCACAGATACGCAGTATTTT; CDR3aa: CASRHRGGTDTQYF
j_gene: TRBJ1-1; abundance: .; d_gene: .; v_gene: TRBV7-9; CDR3nt: TGTGCCAGCAGCTGGGACGGGAACACTGAAGCTTTCTTT; CDR3aa: CASSWDGNTEAFF
j_gene: TRBJ1-3; abundance: .; d_gene: .; v_gene: TRBV5-4; CDR3nt: TGTGCCAGCAGCCATACATCGCCTGGAAACACCATATATTTT; CDR3aa: CASSHTSPGNTIYF
j_gene: TRBJ2-7; abundance: .; d_gene: .; v_gene: TRBV6-5; CDR3nt: TGTGCCAGCAGTTACTCCGGTTCGACGGATTACGAGCAGTACTTC; CDR3aa: CASSYSGSTDYEQYF
j_gene: TRBJ1-5; abundance: .; d_gene: .; v_gene: TRBV10-2; CDR3nt: TGCGCCAGCACCGTACTCTGGGAGCCCCAGCATTTT; CDR3aa: CASTVLWEPQHF
j_gene: TRBJ2-7; abundance: .; d_gene: .; v_gene: TRBV7-3; CDR3nt: TGTGCCAGCAGCTTAACATCGGCTTCCTACGAGCAGTACTTC; CDR3aa: CASSLTSASYEQYF
j_gene: TRBJ2-3; abundance: .; d_gene: .; v_gene: TRBV6-1; CDR3nt: TGTGCCAGCAACTTAGCGGAAAGCACAGATACGCAGTATTTT; CDR3aa: CASNLAESTDTQYF
j_gene: TRBJ2-7; abundance: .; d_gene: TRBD1; v_gene: TRBV10-3; CDR3nt: TGTGCCACAAAGACAGGGGAGTTCTACGAGCAGTACTTC; CDR3aa: CATKTGEFYEQYF
j_gene: TRBJ1-1; abundance: .; d_gene: .; v_gene: TRBV5-1; CDR3nt: TGCGCCAGCAGCTTGCAGGGCGGGAGCACTGAAGCTTTCTTT; CDR3aa: CASSLQGGSTEAFF
j_gene: TRBJ2-5; abundance: .; d_gene: .; v_gene: TRBV7-6; CDR3nt: TGTGCCAGCAGCTTACAGTTCCAAGAGACCCAGTACTTC; CDR3aa: CASSLQFQETQYF
j_gene: TRBJ1-3; abundance: .; d_gene: .; v_gene: TRBV7-8; CDR3nt: TGTGCCAGCAGCCTAGGAGCGGGGGTCCTCTCTGGAAACACCATATATTTT; CDR3aa: CASSLGAGVLSGNTIYF
j_gene: TRBJ2-4; abundance: .; d_gene: .; v_gene: TRBV14; CDR3nt: TGTGCCAGCAGCCAAGGGGGATTGAACTTCAGGAACATTCAGTACTTC; CDR3aa: CASSQGGLNFRNIQYF
j_gene: TRBJ2-7; abundance: .; d_gene: TRBD2; v_gene: TRBV5-1; CDR3nt: TGCGCCAGCCGGACCGGGACTAGCGGGAGCCTGAGCTCCTACGAGCAGTACTTC; CDR3aa: CASRTGTSGSLSSYEQYF
j_gene: TRBJ1-2; abundance: .; d_gene: TRBD1; v_gene: TRBV28; CDR3nt: TGTGCCATTACGACAGGGCCGAACTATGGCTACACCTTC; CDR3aa: CAITTGPNYGYTF
j_gene: TRBJ2-1; abundance: .; d_gene: TRBD1; v_gene: TRBV19; CDR3nt: TGTGCCAGTAGTCCTCTGGACAGGTTTAAGTACAATGAGCAGTTCTTC; CDR3aa: CASSPLDRFKYNEQFF
j_gene: TRBJ1-2; abundance: few; d_gene: .; v_gene: TRBV28; CDR3nt: TGTGCCAGCAGTTCCCCCCGGGGGAGGGGTTACTATGGCTACACCTTC; CDR3aa: CASSSPRGRGYYGYTF
j_gene: TRBJ1-2; abundance: .; d_gene: .; v_gene: TRBV7-8; CDR3nt: TGTGCCAGCAGCCCCCGGGGGCGCCTTGCTGGGGGCTACACCTTC; CDR3aa: CASSPRGRLAGGYTF
j_gene: TRBJ1-1; abundance: .; d_gene: .; v_gene: TRBV7-9; CDR3nt: TGTGCCAGCAGCCTGGTAGGGGACACTGAAGCTTTCTTT; CDR3aa: CASSLVGDTEAFF
j_gene: TRBJ2-7; abundance: .; d_gene: .; v_gene: TRBV5-5; CDR3nt: TGTGCCAGCAGCAGGGGGCAGGACCTCTTTAGCGGCGAGCAGTACTTC; CDR3aa: CASSRGQDLFSGEQYF
j_gene: TRBJ1-1; abundance: .; d_gene: .; v_gene: TRBV18; CDR3nt: TGTGCCAGCTCACCATCAAGCACTGAAGCTTTCTTT; CDR3aa: CASSPSSTEAFF
j_gene: TRBJ1-2; abundance: .; d_gene: .; v_gene: TRBV5-6; CDR3nt: TGTGCCAGCAGTTGGGACATATCTGAAGGCTACACCTTC; CDR3aa: CASSWDISEGYTF
j_gene: TRBJ2-6; abundance: .; d_gene: TRBD1; v_gene: TRBV19; CDR3nt: TGTGCCAGTAGTGGGACAGAGGCTGGGGCCAACGTCCTGACTTTC; CDR3aa: CASSGTEAGANVLTF
j_gene: TRBJ2-7; abundance: .; d_gene: .; v_gene: TRBV6-1; CDR3nt: TGTGCCAGCAGTGAAAGGGTAGGGTGGACAGCCAACTACGAGCAGTACTTC; CDR3aa: CASSERVGWTANYEQYF